These 22 T cell receptor beta chains were all obtained from the same sample, sequenced in a study of blood T cell repertoires in COVID-19. The method was immunoSEQ multiplex PCR; TCRdb's version includes in-frame clones alone and lacks a portion of them. The sample includes around 180,000 clones, roughly 81% seen only once; the top ten take about 12%. Sequenced input: peripheral blood. The receptors shown here come from a woman older than 75 with COVID-19, enrolled during active disease.

The chain employs TRBV2 and TRBJ2-3; 11 nucleotides line up with TRBD2. The CDR3 covers 16 residues. Germline CDR1 is SNHLY and CDR2 is FYNNEI. The V segment lost 2 bases and the J segment 5 bases; nucleotides outside the gene matches: 6. The CDR3 spells CASSELAGGGLDTQYF. The CDR3 DNA reads TGTGCCAGCAGTGAACTAGCGGGGGGCGGGTTAGATACGCAGTATTTT. The full variable domain, with the rest looked up from reference TRBV2 and TRBJ2-3, is EPEVTQTPSHQVTQMGQEVILRCVPISNHLYFYWYRQILGQKVEFLVSFYNNEISEKSEIFDDQFSVERPDGSNFTLKIRSTKLEDSAMYFCASSELAGGGLDTQYFGPGTRLTVL.

V usage is TRBV11-1 and J usage is TRBJ1-6; TRBD1 matches at 7 bases. The V gene end was trimmed by 3 bases and the J gene end by 7 bases; junction bases not matched to a gene: 6. CDR1 is SGHAT, CDR2 FQDESV, per germline (reference sequence). CDR3 size: 15 residues. DNA of the CDR3: TGTGCCAGCAGCTTCCGACAGGGCCCCAATTCACCCCTCCACTTT. Translation: CASSFRQGPNSPLHF.

The CDR3 loop is CASSLTGVQETQYF. DNA for the CDR3: TGTGCCAGCAGTCTTACAGGGGTCCAAGAGACCCAGTACTTC. The V and J genes are TRBV5-4 and TRBJ2-5, with 7 bases that match TRBD1. CDR3 length: 14 amino acids. V lost 5 bases to trimming and J lost 1 base; unmatched junction nucleotides: 5. Germline V CDR1 and CDR2: SGHNT, YYREEE (reference sequence).

This clone was counted a single time. In nucleotides, the CDR3 is TGTGCCAGCAGCGTAGGCTACCTAGACTCCTACGAGCAGTACTTC. Residues: CASSVGYLDSYEQYF. This chain connects TRBV9 to TRBJ2-7, with D uncertain. The CDR3 length is 15 residues. The V end was cut by 0 bases, the J end by 0 bases, with 10 bases between. Germline CDR1 reads SGDLS; CDR2 reads YYNGEE. The entire variable domain, with the rest obtained from reference TRBV9 and TRBJ2-7, is as follows: DSGVTQTPKHLITATGQRVTLRCSPRSGDLSVYWYQQSLDQGLQFLIQYYNGEERAKGNILERFSAQQFPDLHSELNLSSLELGDSALYFCASSVGYLDSYEQYFGPGTRLTVT.

The chain uses TRBV5-1 and TRBJ1-2; D possibly corresponds to TRBD1 (6 bases). Per germline, CDR1 SGHRS and CDR2 YFSETQ. CDR3 size: 13 residues. The V and J ends lost 3 bases and 8 bases respectively, with 14 bases between them. Written as DNA, the CDR3 is TGCGCCAGCAGCTGGGGGCAGGGTACCGGCTACACCTTC. The encoded protein is CASSWGQGTGYTF.

This sequence joins TRBV2 and TRBJ1-1; D unresolved. The CDR3 runs to 11 residues. CDR1 SNHLY and CDR2 FYNNEI come from the germline V gene. Trimming took off 7 bases at V and 10 bases at J, with 13 bases between the two ends. The DNA for the CDR3 is TGTGCCAGCAAAGGGAGGGTTTCAGCTTTCTTT. It yields the protein CASKGRVSAFF.

This sequence joins TRBV10-3 and TRBJ2-3, with a weak D call TRBD1 (5 bases). V lost 5 bases and J lost 4, with 13 bases in between. The CDR3 sequence is 14 residues long. Germline V lookup: CDR1 ENHRY, CDR2 SYGVKD. This CDR3 is CAISPIDSPDTQYF. The CDR3 DNA follows: TGTGCCATCAGTCCGATCGACAGTCCAGATACGCAGTATTTT.

This chain links TRBV7-2 with TRBJ1-5; possible D gene TRBD1, 5 bases. The CDR3 sequence is 17 residues long. Germline CDR1 SGHTA, CDR2 FQGNSA. The V and J ends lost 5 bases and 2 bases respectively, with 19 bases between them. This CDR3 reads CASSVRGGSGGNQPQHF. CDR3 bases: TGTGCCAGCAGCGTTAGAGGAGGGTCGGGGGGCAATCAGCCCCAGCATTTT.

J is TRBJ2-7 and V is TRBV20-1; D ambiguous. Germline assignment: CDR1 DFQATT and CDR2 SNEGSKA (reference sequence). CDR3 size: 10 residues. Trimming stripped 6 bases from V and 7 bases from J, with 10 bases between. Here the CDR3 DNA reads TGCAGTGCCTGGGTGAGGGAGCAGTACTTC. Translation gives CSAWVREQYF.

The chain employs TRBV2 and TRBJ2-5, with D tentatively TRBD2 (6 bases). The CDR3 extends over 12 amino acids. V was shortened by 8 bases and J by 5 bases, with 12 bases between the two germline ends. CDR1 and CDR2 from the germline V gene are SNHLY and FYNNEI. This CDR3 is CASVREWETQYF. CDR3 sequence (DNA): TGTGCCAGCGTACGGGAGTGGGAGACCCAGTACTTC.

The chain joins TRBV16 to TRBJ1-6; D not certain. The CDR3 has 16 residues. Trimming removed 0 bases from V and 7 bases from J, with 13 bases in between. Looked up from germline, CDR1 is KGHSY and CDR2 is FQNENV. The CDR3 nucleotides are TGTGCCAGCAGCCAATCTGGAGGGTCGGGGAATTCACCCCTCCACTTT. Translating gives CASSQSGGSGNSPLHF. The complete variable domain, with remaining parts taken from reference TRBV16 and TRBJ1-6, reads GEEVAQTPKHLVRGEGQKAKLYCAPIKGHSYVFWYQQVLKNEFKFLISFQNENVFDETGMPKERFSAKCLPNSPCSLEIQATKLEDSAVYFCASSQSGGSGNSPLHFGNGTRLTVT.

The table lists this clone with a count of one. The rearrangement uses TRBV19 and TRBJ2-7, with D perhaps TRBD2 (7 bases). The CDR3 covers 14 residues. V lost 4 bases and J 6 bases, leaving 16 bases between the germline ends. Per the germline V gene, CDR1 is LNHDA and CDR2 is SQIVND (reference sequence). The CDR3 DNA is TGTGCCAGTAGTACCACGAGGGGGGGAGGCGAGCAGTACTTC. This codes for CASSTTRGGGEQYF.

In its sample, this clone was seen a few times. J is TRBJ2-7 and V is TRBV7-8; TRBD1 matches at 7 bases. The germline V gene encodes CDR1 SGHVS and CDR2 FQNEAQ. The J segment lost 4 bases and the V segment lost 5 bases, leaving 11 bases of the junction unmatched. CDR3 length: 15 amino acids. The CDR3 loop reads CASSTRGQSIYEQYF. Here the CDR3 DNA reads TGTGCCAGCAGCACCAGGGGACAGAGCATTTACGAGCAGTACTTC.

The chain employs TRBV6-6 and TRBJ1-4; 7 bases align to TRBD1. This CDR3 has 15 amino acids. Germline-derived CDR1 and CDR2 are MNHNY and SVGAGI (reference sequence). Trimming removed 4 bases from V and 7 bases from J; junction bases left unmatched: 9. The CDR3 is CASSWIVWDSEKLFF. The CDR3 DNA follows: TGTGCCAGCAGTTGGATTGTTTGGGACAGTGAAAAACTGTTTTTT.

The CDR3 spells CASSYQGSSYNSPLHF. The CDR3 bases are TGTGCCAGCAGCTACCAGGGTTCGTCCTATAATTCACCCCTCCACTTT. The J gene is TRBJ1-6, the V gene TRBV3-1 (or the pseudogene TRBV3-2); D is possibly TRBD1 (5 bases). Trimming removed 5 bases at V and 1 base at J, with 12 bases between. The CDR3 totals 16 residues. CDR1 and CDR2 (germline): LGHDT, YNNKEL (reference sequence).

The chain links TRBV5-6 to TRBJ2-7, with D perhaps matching TRBD1 (5 bases). The V gene lost 0 bases and the J gene lost 2 bases, with 9 bases spanning the gap. This CDR3 contains 14 residues. The V gene's germline CDR1 is SGHDT and CDR2 YYEEEE. CDR3 residues: CASSLGPGTYEQYF. CDR3 nucleotide sequence: TGTGCCAGCAGCTTGGGGCCAGGGACCTACGAGCAGTACTTC.

The V and J genes are TRBV4-2 and TRBJ2-1, with unresolved D. This CDR3 contains 14 residues. The V gene's germline CDR1 is LGHNA and CDR2 YNFKEQ. V was pared by 2 bases and J by 6 bases, with 11 bases between. The CDR3 region has the DNA TGTGCCAGCAGCCAATCCCGACTTTCCAATGAGCAGTTCTTC. It encodes CASSQSRLSNEQFF.

The rearrangement joins TRBV6-6 to TRBJ2-7, with a weak D call TRBD2 (5 bases). V lost 9 bases, J lost 5 bases, and 17 bases lay in between. The CDR3 is made up of 13 amino acids. The germline CDR1 and CDR2 sequences are MNHNY and SVGAGI (reference sequence). The CDR3 bases are TGTGCCAGGGTACTATTGGGAGCCCACGAGCAGTACTTC. Protein: CARVLLGAHEQYF.

The chain links TRBV7-6 to TRBJ1-1; D is possibly TRBD1 (6 bases). V lost 5 bases and J 5 bases, leaving 24 bases between the germline ends. CDR3 length: 17 residues. Germline assignment: CDR1 SGHVS and CDR2 FNYEAQ. The CDR3 here is CASSQVTGSPLVTEAFF. CDR3 bases: TGTGCCAGCAGCCAAGTTACAGGGAGCCCCTTAGTAACTGAAGCTTTCTTT.

This chain connects TRBV5-6 to TRBJ2-3; 7 nucleotides match TRBD2. With 4 bases clipped from V and 1 base from J, the junction kept 9 bases outside the gene matches. CDR1 and CDR2 from the germline V gene are SGHDT and YYEEEE. There are 16 residues in the CDR3. CDR3 coding DNA: TGTGCCAGCAGCCGAGGGCGGGGGACCGGCACAGATACGCAGTATTTT. Translated, it gives CASSRGRGTGTDTQYF.

The chain has TRBV18 and TRBJ2-7; 9 nucleotides match TRBD2. V trimming: 1 base; J trimming: 2 bases; junction bases outside the gene matches: 3. Germline CDR1 KGHSH, CDR2 LQKENI. The CDR3 length is 15 residues. The CDR3 reads CASSPQRLAAYEQYF. CDR3 DNA: TGTGCCAGCTCACCACAGCGACTAGCGGCCTACGAGCAGTACTTC.

The DNA of the CDR3 is TGTGCCAGCAGCAGCAACAGGGTAGACTATGGCTACACCTTC. It yields the protein CASSSNRVDYGYTF. The chain is built from TRBV5-5 and TRBJ1-2; D is perhaps TRBD1 (6 bases). The CDR3 covers 14 residues. Looked up from germline, CDR1 is SGHKS and CDR2 is YYEKEE (reference sequence). V lost 4 bases and J lost 3, with 13 bases in between.